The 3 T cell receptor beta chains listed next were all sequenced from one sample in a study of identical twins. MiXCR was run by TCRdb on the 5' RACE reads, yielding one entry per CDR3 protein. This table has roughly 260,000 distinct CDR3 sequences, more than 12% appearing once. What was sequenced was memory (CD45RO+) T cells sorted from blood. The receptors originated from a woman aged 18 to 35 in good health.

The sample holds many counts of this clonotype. The CDR3 DNA reads TGCAGTGCTGAGTGGACTAGCGGGAGTTCTTCCTACAATGAGCAGTTCTTC. Translation: CSAEWTSGSSSYNEQFF. This rearrangement joins TRBV20-1 to TRBJ2-1, with TRBD2 matching 13 bases. Germline loops: CDR1 DFQATT, CDR2 SNEGSKA (reference sequence). The CDR3 is 17 residues long. Germline trimming cut 5 bases from V and 1 base from J; bases unmatched to any gene: 8.

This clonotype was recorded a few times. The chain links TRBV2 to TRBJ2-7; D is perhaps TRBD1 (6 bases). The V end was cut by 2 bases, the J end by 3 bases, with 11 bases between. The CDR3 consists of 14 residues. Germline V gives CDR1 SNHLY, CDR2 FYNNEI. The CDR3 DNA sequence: TGTGCCAGCAGTGAACAGGGGAGTAGCTACGAGCAGTACTTC. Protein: CASSEQGSSYEQYF. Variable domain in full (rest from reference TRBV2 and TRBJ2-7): EPEVTQTPSHQVTQMGQEVILRCVPISNHLYFYWYRQILGQKVEFLVSFYNNEISEKSEIFDDQFSVERPDGSNFTLKIRSTKLEDSAMYFCASSEQGSSYEQYFGPGTRLTVT.

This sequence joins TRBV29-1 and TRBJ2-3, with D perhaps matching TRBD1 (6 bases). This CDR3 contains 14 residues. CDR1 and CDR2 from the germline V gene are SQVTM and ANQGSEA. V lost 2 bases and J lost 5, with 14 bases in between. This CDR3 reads CSVEKAGVIDTQYF. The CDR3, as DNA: TGCAGCGTTGAAAAGGCAGGGGTGATAGATACGCAGTATTTT.